This T cell receptor beta chain derives from a study of CD8 T cells in Susac syndrome. Germline V gene data show CDR1 as DFQATT and CDR2 as SNEGSKA (reference sequence). V gave up 0 bases and J gave up 6 bases, with 15 bases separating them. This CDR3 contains 14 residues. When the RNA was reverse transcribed, random hexamers were used with an input of roughly 0.45 to 1 ug. The TCR beta CDR3 was amplified by immunoSEQ multiplex PCR across 54 Vbeta, 13 Jbeta. TCRdb re-called the immunoSEQ multiplex PCR reads with MiXCR, one entry per CDR3 protein. The sample has about 180,000 distinct CDR3 sequences, approximately 94% seen once; the top ten hold roughly 0.12%. Under recently defined diagnostic criteria, the patients with Susac syndrome qualified as having definite or probable disease.

This rearrangement joins TRBV20-1 to TRBJ2-7; D uncertain. The sequence was obtained from a human donor with Susac syndrome. The sequenced sample consisted of CD4+ T cells from PBMCs. The CDR3 DNA sequence: TGCAGTGCTAGAGAGGGCATGGGAAGACGCGAGCAGTACTTC. This translates into CSAREGMGRREQYF.